The 30 T cell receptor beta chains presented below share a single source sample, sequenced in a study of blood T cell repertoires in COVID-19. Sequenced by immunoSEQ multiplex PCR; TCRdb stores in-frame clones only, minus some. In the table there are under 20,000 clones, roughly 82% of which are singletons. Sequencing was done on a sample of peripheral blood. These receptors all come from a man in his 70s with COVID-19, enrolled during active disease.

Details on this clone: Mismatch with germline at one junction end may stem from a read error. The rearrangement joins TRBV7-7 to TRBJ1-1; D call uncertain. CDR1 and CDR2 (germline): SSHAT, FNYEAQ (reference sequence). This CDR3 region has 18 residues. CDR3 protein: CASSLVRIRKGPNTEAFF. The CDR3 DNA reads as TGTGCTAGCAGCCTTGTGAGGATTCGAAAAGGCCCGAACACTGAAGCTTTCTTT.

This clone was counted only a few times. The CDR3 reads CASRSSAGGPSTHFVETQYF. CDR3 DNA sequence: TGCGCCAGCCGCTCGTCAGCGGGAGGGCCCAGTACCCATTTCGTAGAGACCCAGTACTTC. The genes are TRBV5-1 and TRBJ2-5, with 10 bases matching TRBD2. CDR1 SGHRS and CDR2 YFSETQ come from the germline V gene. The V gene end was trimmed by 7 bases and the J gene end by 4 bases; junction bases not matched to a gene: 25. The CDR3 runs to 20 residues.

The rearrangement links TRBV9 to TRBJ1-1; D remains ambiguous. The ends were cut back, 4 bases at V and 1 base at J, with 2 bases in the middle. The germline gives CDR1 SGDLS, CDR2 YYNGEE. This CDR3 has 11 amino acids. The CDR3 DNA follows: TGTGCCAGCAGCCAGAACACTGAAGCTTTCTTT. Amino acid sequence: CASSQNTEAFF.

The chain joins TRBV6-4 to TRBJ2-4; D ambiguous. V lost 0 bases, J lost 5 bases, and 5 bases lay in between. The germline V gene has CDR1 MRHNA and CDR2 SNTAGT. The CDR3 spans 13 residues. The CDR3 sequence: CASSDSVENIQYF. In DNA, the CDR3 is TGTGCCAGCAGTGACTCGGTAGAAAACATTCAGTACTTC.

This clone was recorded a few times. The V and J genes are TRBV27 and TRBJ2-1; TRBD1 aligns across 9 bases. V dropped 6 bases and J dropped 13; count of bases not matched to a gene: 13. The CDR3 runs to 14 residues. Germline CDR1 is MNHEY and CDR2 is SMNVEV (reference sequence). CDR3 residues: CASSHPEDRGEQFF. The CDR3 DNA follows: TGTGCCAGCAGCCACCCAGAGGACAGGGGCGAACAGTTCTTC.

The count of this clone is one. The genes are TRBV7-2 and TRBJ1-1; 7 bases map to TRBD1. CDR3 length: 13 amino acids. Germline V lookup: CDR1 SGHTA, CDR2 FQGNSA. J lost 4 bases, V lost 4 bases, and 3 bases had no gene match. The CDR3 sequence is CASSSDRVTEAFF. The CDR3 region has the DNA TGTGCCAGCAGCTCAGACAGGGTCACTGAAGCTTTCTTT.

The chain combines TRBV10-3 with TRBJ2-7, with TRBD2 identical over 7 bases. The CDR3 has 11 residues. Per the germline V gene, CDR1 is ENHRY and CDR2 is SYGVKD. With V trimmed by 11 bases and J by 0 bases, 1 base remained unmatched. CDR3: CACGGSYEQYF. The CDR3 DNA follows: TGTGCCTGCGGGGGCTCCTACGAGCAGTACTTC.

This chain joins TRBV6-5 and TRBJ1-3, with D unclear. The CDR3 sequence is 15 residues long. V lost 4 bases and J lost 2, with 12 bases in between. The germline V gene has CDR1 MNHEY and CDR2 SVGAGI. CDR3 nucleotides: TGTGCCAGCAGTTCCGGACGGGAAACTGGAAACACCATATATTTT. Amino acid sequence: CASSSGRETGNTIYF.

The J gene is TRBJ2-1, the V gene TRBV28; a possible D gene is TRBD2 (6 bases). CDR1 is MDHEN and CDR2 is SYDVKM in the germline V gene. Deletions cut 6 bases from V and 0 bases from J, with 18 bases between. The CDR3 covers 17 residues. The CDR3 coding sequence is TGTGCCAGCAGCCCCTTGACTAGACCCGGCTCCTACAATGAGCAGTTCTTC. This codes for CASSPLTRPGSYNEQFF.

The chain carries TRBV30 and TRBJ2-7; 8 bases agree with TRBD1. This CDR3 is built from 15 residues. CDR1 GTSNPN and CDR2 SVGIG come from the germline V gene (reference sequence). V was pared by 2 bases and J by 6 bases, with 12 bases of the junction left unmatched. The CDR3 loop is CAWSPNDRGSAEQYF. CDR3 sequence (DNA): TGTGCCTGGAGTCCCAACGACAGGGGAAGTGCCGAGCAGTACTTC.

V is TRBV28 and J is TRBJ2-7; weak D call: TRBD1 (6 bases). Germline V gene lookup returns CDR1 MDHEN and CDR2 SYDVKM. V was clipped by 10 bases and J by 0 bases, with 22 bases between them. This CDR3 has 16 amino acids. The chain's CDR3 is CATKHPGTLFSYEQYF. In DNA form, the CDR3 reads TGTGCCACTAAACACCCCGGGACACTTTTCTCCTACGAGCAGTACTTC.

This chain connects TRBV5-6 to TRBJ2-7, with 9 nucleotides matching TRBD2. Germline V gene lookup returns CDR1 SGHDT and CDR2 YYEEEE. Trimming at V came to 1 base and at J to 0 bases, leaving 5 bases not matched to a gene. The CDR3 spans 16 residues. This CDR3 is CASSLTAGGRSYEQYF. CDR3 DNA: TGTGCCAGCAGCTTGACAGCGGGAGGTCGCTCCTACGAGCAGTACTTC.

V usage is TRBV6-5 and J usage is TRBJ1-2; D possibly corresponds to TRBD1 (5 bases). Looked up from germline, CDR1 is MNHEY and CDR2 is SVGAGI. The length of the CDR3 is 15 residues. Trimming pared 8 bases from V and 8 bases from J, leaving 24 bases between. DNA for the CDR3: TGTGCCAGCGTGGGGTGGACGGGGGTATCCTACGGCTACACCTTC. It yields the protein CASVGWTGVSYGYTF.

The chain employs TRBV5-1 and TRBJ2-7, with D unclear. The V gene's germline CDR1 is SGHRS and CDR2 YFSETQ. The CDR3 contains 13 residues. Trimming took off 3 bases at V and 2 bases at J, with 9 bases between the two ends. CDR3 protein: CASSSYRTYEQYF. CDR3 DNA sequence: TGCGCCAGCAGCTCTTACAGAACCTACGAGCAGTACTTC.

The chain combines TRBV29-1 with TRBJ1-6, with 12 nucleotides matching TRBD1. Germline trimming cut 6 bases from V and 10 bases from J; bases unmatched to any gene: 7. CDR3 size: 14 residues. Germline CDR1 reads SQVTM; CDR2 reads ANQGSEA. In nucleotides, the CDR3 is TGCAGCGTGGGGACAGGGGGCGCAGGGTCACCCCTCCACTTT. The encoded protein is CSVGTGGAGSPLHF. Supplemented by reference TRBV29-1 and TRBJ1-6, the full variable domain reads SAVISQKPSRDICQRGTSLTIQCQVDSQVTMMFWYRQQPGQSLTLIATANQGSEATYESGFVIDKFPISRPNLTFSTLTVSNMSPEDSSIYLCSVGTGGAGSPLHFGNGTRLTVT.

The chain is built from TRBV4-1 and TRBJ1-5, with D hard to call. The V end was cut by 0 bases, the J end by 7 bases, with 16 bases between. The germline V gene encodes CDR1 MGHRA and CDR2 YSYEKL. The CDR3 spans 16 residues. In nucleotides, the CDR3 is TGCGCCAGCAGCCAAGATCAGACCGGGTATGGGCAGCCCCAGCATTTT. Translation gives CASSQDQTGYGQPQHF.

The chain couples TRBV19 to TRBJ2-3, with TRBD1 matching over 7 bases. Germline lookup yields CDR1 LNHDA and CDR2 SQIVND (reference sequence). CDR3 length: 17 amino acids. Trimming took 5 bases from V and 4 from J; bases not matched to a gene: 15. CDR3 nucleotide sequence: TGTGCCAGTAGTGGTTACGGTATACGACAGGGCCCAGATACGCAGTATTTT. This translates into CASSGYGIRQGPDTQYF.

The rearrangement joins TRBV10-2 to TRBJ1-2, with 7 bases matching TRBD1. Trimming took 4 bases from V and 8 from J; bases not matched to a gene: 10. The length of the CDR3 is 14 residues. Germline assignment: CDR1 WSHSY and CDR2 SAAADI. CDR3 residues: CASSVIGQEGGYTF. Written as DNA, the CDR3 is TGCGCCAGCAGTGTAATTGGACAGGAGGGAGGCTACACCTTC.

The rearrangement joins TRBV19 to TRBJ1-5, with no clear D. The V gene lost 7 bases and the J gene lost 5 bases, with 9 bases spanning the gap. The CDR3 runs 12 residues. CDR1 and CDR2 (germline): LNHDA, SQIVND (reference sequence). The CDR3 here is CASNMQDQPQHF. The CDR3 DNA follows: TGTGCCAGTAATATGCAGGATCAGCCCCAGCATTTT.

This rearrangement joins TRBV7-9 to TRBJ1-4; the D gene is possibly TRBD1 (6 bases). V dropped 5 bases and J dropped 7 bases, with 14 bases sitting between them. CDR3 size: 14 residues. CDR1 is SEHNR, CDR2 FQNEAQ, per germline (reference sequence). CDR3 region: CASSNTGRIEKLFF. DNA of the CDR3: TGTGCCAGCAGCAATACAGGGCGAATTGAAAAACTGTTTTTT.

The V call is TRBV18, the J call TRBJ1-5; no reliable D call. V lost 2 bases to trimming and J lost 6 bases, with 17 bases between them. Per germline, CDR1 KGHSH and CDR2 LQKENI. The CDR3 covers 16 residues. In DNA, the CDR3 is TGTGCCAGCTCACCAGCGGTTGTGGGAGAAGGTCAGCCCCAGCATTTT. Its protein is CASSPAVVGEGQPQHF.

This clone has just a few counts. The chain carries TRBV29-1 and TRBJ2-1; maybe TRBD2 (6 bases). V lost 4 bases, J lost 3 bases, and 10 bases lay in between. Germline CDR1 SQVTM, CDR2 ANQGSEA. There are 13 residues in the CDR3. CDR3 amino acids: CSVGRASYNEQFF. CDR3 DNA sequence: TGCAGCGTTGGGAGGGCCAGCTACAATGAGCAGTTCTTC.

This clone was seen once. The chain employs TRBV3-1 (or the pseudogene TRBV3-2) and TRBJ1-5; D is ambiguous. The CDR3 spans 14 residues. Per germline, CDR1 LGHDT and CDR2 YNNKEL (reference sequence). V was shortened by 3 bases and J by 1 base, with 7 bases between the two germline ends. The CDR3 loop is CASSHPGSNQPQHF. DNA for the CDR3: TGTGCCAGCAGCCACCCGGGGAGCAATCAGCCCCAGCATTTT.

The rearrangement links TRBV6-5 to TRBJ2-7; tentatively, D is TRBD2 (6 bases). Germline V CDR1 and CDR2: MNHEY, SVGAGI. The CDR3 loop spans 12 amino acids. V shed 5 bases and J shed 7 bases, with 12 bases lying between them. This chain's CDR3 is CASSKTRYEQYF. In DNA form, the CDR3 reads TGTGCCAGCAGTAAGACTAGATATGAGCAGTACTTC.

The chain combines TRBV18 with TRBJ2-5, with 10 bases that match TRBD2. Losses at the gene ends were 3 bases for V and 4 bases for J; bases not matched to a gene: 2. The length of the CDR3 is 14 residues. Germline V gene lookup returns CDR1 KGHSH and CDR2 LQKENI. CDR3 region: CASSPLAGVETQYF. CDR3 DNA: TGTGCCAGCTCACCTCTAGCGGGGGTAGAGACCCAGTACTTC.

This clone has just a few counts. The chain links TRBV5-6 to TRBJ2-7; 9 bases agree with TRBD1. CDR3 length equals 13 residues. Germline CDR1 is SGHDT and CDR2 is YYEEEE. J was trimmed by 5 bases and V by 4 bases; bases with no gene match: 4. CDR3 residues: CASSGDRVDEQYF. The CDR3 coding sequence is TGTGCCAGCAGCGGGGACAGGGTCGACGAGCAGTACTTC.

The chain couples TRBV24-1 to TRBJ2-3; a weak D match, TRBD2 (5 bases). Trimming pared 4 bases from V and 2 bases from J, leaving 12 bases between. This CDR3 is built from 15 residues. Germline loops: CDR1 KGHDR, CDR2 SFDVKD. As DNA, the CDR3 is TGTGCCACCAGTGAAATAGGACGGGACACAGATACGCAGTATTTT. Amino acids: CATSEIGRDTDTQYF.

This sequence joins TRBV27 and TRBJ1-6; tentative D call: TRBD1 (5 bases). CDR1 is MNHEY and CDR2 is SMNVEV in the germline V gene (reference sequence). The length of the CDR3 is 15 residues. V shed 5 bases and J shed 7 bases, with 15 bases lying between them. In DNA, the CDR3 is TGTGCCAGCAGTCCCCGACCACAGGCGAATTCACCCCTCCACTTT. It specifies CASSPRPQANSPLHF.

This clone has just a few counts. The rearrangement joins TRBV5-1 to TRBJ2-7, with a weak D call TRBD2 (6 bases). The ends were cut back, 3 bases at V and 2 bases at J, with 15 bases in the middle. Germline values: CDR1 SGHRS, CDR2 YFSETQ. The CDR3 runs to 15 residues. The CDR3: CASSSQGGSAYEQYF. CDR3 in DNA: TGCGCCAGCAGCTCGCAGGGAGGTTCGGCCTACGAGCAGTACTTC.

In its sample, this clone was seen a few times. The chain couples TRBV4-1 to TRBJ1-2; D remains unclear. V was shortened by 4 bases and J by 6 bases, with 18 bases between the two germline ends. Germline V gene data show CDR1 as MGHRA and CDR2 as YSYEKL. This CDR3 comprises 15 residues. The CDR3 DNA reads TGCGCCAGCAGCCTCGGCGGCACGAACCGGAATGGCTACACCTTC. This translates into CASSLGGTNRNGYTF.